The next 16 T cell receptor beta chains were all read from a single sample in a study of blood T cell repertoires in COVID-19. The table came from immunoSEQ multiplex PCR; TCRdb's copy has only in-frame clones and leaves some out. The sample gives some 110,000 clones, about 83% of which show up once; roughly 6.2% is in the top ten. Source material: peripheral blood. The receptors were gathered from a man aged 65 to 85 with acute or convalescent COVID-19.

The chain employs TRBV4-3 and TRBJ1-5; 7 nucleotides line up with TRBD1. There are 15 residues in the CDR3. In germline, CDR1 is LGHNA, CDR2 YSLEER. Trimming cost V 2 bases and J 7 bases; bases outside gene matches: 8. CDR3 nucleotide sequence: TGCGCCAGCAGCCAAACCCGACAGGGTTTACAGCCCCAGCATTTT. Residues: CASSQTRQGLQPQHF.

For this clone: This sample also contains other DNA sequences that code for the same CDR3. V gene TRBV12-3 or TRBV12-4 combines with J gene TRBJ1-1; D is uncertain. The V gene lost 3 bases and the J gene lost 8 bases, with 7 bases spanning the gap. CDR3 length: 11 residues. The CDR3 spells CASSFRSEAFF. The CDR3, as DNA: TGTGCCAGCAGTTTTCGGTCCGAAGCTTTCTTT.

The chain recombines TRBV29-1 with TRBJ2-3; no reliable D call. The length of the CDR3 is 14 residues. CDR1 is SQVTM, CDR2 ANQGSEA, per germline. Trimming removed 3 bases from V and 1 base from J, with 11 bases in between. The CDR3 reads CSVDAETGTDTQYF. The CDR3 DNA reads TGCAGCGTTGACGCCGAGACTGGCACAGATACGCAGTATTTT.

The chain joins TRBV28 to TRBJ1-5; TRBD1 agrees at 7 bases. The V segment lost 7 bases and the J segment 7 bases; nucleotides outside the gene matches: 19. CDR1 and CDR2 from the germline V gene are MDHEN and SYDVKM. The CDR3 is made up of 17 amino acids. CDR3 sequence reads: CASTSPARFRGRQPQHF. The CDR3 nucleotides read TGTGCCAGCACCTCCCCCGCCCGCTTTAGGGGGCGACAGCCCCAGCATTTT.

The V call is TRBV27, the J call TRBJ2-7; D gene unclear. There are 13 residues in the CDR3. Per the germline V gene, CDR1 is MNHEY and CDR2 is SMNVEV (reference sequence). V lost 2 bases, J lost 3 bases, and 8 bases lay in between. The CDR3 region is CASSLRAHYEQYF. The DNA for the CDR3 is TGTGCCAGCAGTTTAAGAGCCCACTACGAGCAGTACTTC.

The CDR3 protein is CAWGQSGNSPLHF. Written as DNA, the CDR3 is TGTGCCTGGGGACAGTCGGGAAATTCACCCCTCCACTTT. The rearrangement uses TRBV30 and TRBJ1-6, with D tentatively TRBD1 (6 bases). The germline V and J ends were trimmed by 5 bases and 7 bases, with 12 bases remaining between them. In germline, CDR1 is GTSNPN, CDR2 SVGIG (reference sequence). This CDR3 spans 13 amino acids.

The chain uses TRBV19 and TRBJ1-5; 7 positions agree with TRBD1. V shed 7 bases, J shed 4 bases, and the junction held 4 bases outside the gene matches. The germline CDR1 and CDR2 sequences are LNHDA and SQIVND (reference sequence). The CDR3 runs 13 residues. CDR3 loop: CASMTGRNQPQHF. CDR3 bases: TGTGCCAGTATGACAGGGCGGAATCAGCCCCAGCATTTT.

The chain joins TRBV19 to TRBJ2-4, with D perhaps matching TRBD2 (5 bases). V was pared by 3 bases and J by 3 bases, with 12 bases between. Germline V gene data show CDR1 as LNHDA and CDR2 as SQIVND (reference sequence). The CDR3 has 15 amino acids. The CDR3 DNA reads as TGTGCCAGTAGTATCAAGAGGGATGGCAAAAACATTCAGTACTTC. This gives the protein CASSIKRDGKNIQYF. Filled out from reference TRBV19 and TRBJ2-4, the complete variable domain reads DGGITQSPKYLFRKEGQNVTLSCEQNLNHDAMYWYRQDPGQGLRLIYYSQIVNDFQKGDIAEGYSVSREKKESFPLTVTSAQKNPTAFYLCASSIKRDGKNIQYFGAGTRLSVL.

The chain uses TRBV6-5 and TRBJ2-6, with D possibly being TRBD1 (5 bases). The CDR3 loop spans 16 amino acids. The germline CDR1 and CDR2 sequences are MNHEY and SVGAGI. V lost 2 bases and J lost 1, with 9 bases in between. Here the CDR3 reads CASSYAQGSGANVLTF. The CDR3 nucleotides read TGTGCCAGCAGTTACGCTCAGGGTTCTGGGGCCAACGTCCTGACTTTC.

This clone appeared a single time. The chain couples TRBV5-8 to TRBJ2-5; no clear D gene. With 0 bases removed from V and 2 bases from J, the gap between germline ends came to 11 bases. CDR1 and CDR2 from the germline V gene are SGHTS and YDEGEE. The CDR3 is made up of 15 amino acids. The CDR3 DNA is TGTGCCAGCAGCTTGGTCAAGACATCTCAAGAGACCCAGTACTTC. It codes for CASSLVKTSQETQYF.

The rearrangement joins TRBV2 to TRBJ2-7; 11 nucleotides agree with TRBD2. With V trimmed by 6 bases and J by 3 bases, 7 bases remained unmatched. The CDR3 is made up of 15 amino acids. CDR1 SNHLY and CDR2 FYNNEI come from the germline V gene. CDR3 nucleotide sequence: TGTGCCAGCAGCCAAATAGCGGGAGGGAACTACGAGCAGTACTTC. Translation gives CASSQIAGGNYEQYF.

The rearrangement links TRBV20-1 to TRBJ2-7; weak D call: TRBD1 (5 bases). Trimming took 3 bases from V and 0 from J, leaving 9 bases between them. The germline V gene has CDR1 DFQATT and CDR2 SNEGSKA (reference sequence). The CDR3 runs 13 residues. The CDR3: CSASVRASYEQYF. In DNA form, the CDR3 reads TGCAGTGCTAGTGTCAGGGCCTCCTACGAGCAGTACTTC.

In its sample, this clone was seen once. The chain carries TRBV28 and TRBJ1-2; 7 bases are a match to TRBD1. V was clipped by 7 bases and J by 8 bases; unmatched bases: 7. The CDR3 spans 12 residues. The germline CDR1 and CDR2 sequences are MDHEN and SYDVKM. The CDR3 protein is CASTITGDGYTF. CDR3 coding DNA: TGTGCCAGCACCATCACAGGGGACGGCTACACCTTC.

The rearrangement links TRBV6-5 to TRBJ1-2; D call uncertain. This CDR3 comprises 16 residues. Germline V lookup: CDR1 MNHEY, CDR2 SVGAGI. V lost 0 bases to trimming and J lost 4 bases, with 15 bases between them. The CDR3 sequence: CASSYSFTLRTYGYTF. The CDR3 bases are TGTGCCAGCAGTTACTCGTTCACTCTTAGAACCTATGGCTACACCTTC.

The chain has TRBV5-1 and TRBJ2-3; 9 nucleotides match TRBD2. Looked up from germline, CDR1 is SGHRS and CDR2 is YFSETQ. The CDR3 contains 15 residues. J gave up 2 bases and V 2 bases, and 3 bases lay outside the gene matches. The DNA of the CDR3 is TGCGCCAGCAGCTTTTTAGCGGGGGACACAGATACGCAGTATTTT. Its translation is CASSFLAGDTDTQYF.

The chain links TRBV2 to TRBJ2-2; D call uncertain. The V gene lost 2 bases and the J gene lost 5 bases, with 6 bases spanning the gap. The CDR3 runs 13 residues. Germline V gene lookup returns CDR1 SNHLY and CDR2 FYNNEI. CDR3 loop: CASSEFHTGELFF. The DNA of the CDR3 is TGTGCCAGCAGTGAATTCCATACCGGGGAGCTGTTTTTT.